These 11 T cell receptor beta chains came from one sample sequenced in a study of shared clonotypes between healthy human individuals. Sequencing was performed with immunoSEQ multiplex PCR; in TCRdb, only in-frame clones are kept and a portion is missing. This sample has around 940,000 clones, with 76% found just once. Source material: memory CD4+ T cells sorted from blood. Subset: CD45RA-negative fraction. These receptors all come from a man in his late teens or twenties in good health.

The genes are TRBV7-9 and TRBJ2-2; either TRBD1 or TRBD2 may fit D (5 bases each). V was trimmed by 5 bases and J by 2 bases, leaving 9 bases between them. Germline values: CDR1 SEHNR, CDR2 FQNEAQ (reference sequence). CDR3 length equals 14 residues. CDR3 protein: CASSRGPNTGELFF. In nucleotides, the CDR3 is TGTGCCAGCAGCCGGGGACCCAACACCGGGGAGCTGTTTTTT.

The gene calls are TRBV4-3 and TRBJ2-7, with 10 bases fitting TRBD1. The CDR3 contains 18 residues. V was clipped by 1 base and J by 0 bases; unmatched bases: 9. CDR1 and CDR2 (germline): LGHNA, YSLEER. The CDR3 sequence: CASSQGARTGGFSYEQYF. As DNA, the CDR3 is TGCGCCAGCAGCCAAGGGGCCCGGACAGGGGGATTCTCCTACGAGCAGTACTTC.

This clone appeared a few times. This same CDR3 is encoded by further DNA sequences in the sample. The gene calls are TRBV2 and TRBJ1-1, with D hard to call. The CDR3 consists of 13 residues. Germline V gene lookup returns CDR1 SNHLY and CDR2 FYNNEI. Trimming shortened V by 6 bases and J by 2 bases, and 10 bases separated the two germline ends. CDR3 DNA sequence: TGTGCCAGCAGCGTCAAGAGTAACACTGAAGCTTTCTTT. Amino acid sequence: CASSVKSNTEAFF.

V is TRBV18 and J is TRBJ2-5; the match to TRBD2 covers 9 bases. CDR3 size: 14 residues. The germline CDR1 and CDR2 sequences are KGHSH and LQKENI. Unmatched junction bases numbered 4, after V lost 4 bases and J lost 4 bases. CDR3 amino acids: CASSLRTSVETQYF. For the CDR3, the DNA is TGTGCCAGCTCACTACGGACTAGCGTAGAGACCCAGTACTTC.

This clone came up once. V usage is TRBV7-2 and J usage is TRBJ2-7; D is ambiguous. Germline CDR1 reads SGHTA; CDR2 reads FQGNSA. Trimming shortened V by 5 bases and J by 5 bases, and 10 bases separated the two germline ends. This CDR3 is 12 amino acids long. The CDR3 nucleotides are TGTGCCAGCAGCCCACGGCCCCACGAGCAGTACTTC. It yields the protein CASSPRPHEQYF.

A few counts support this clone. CDR3 bases: TGTGCCAGCAGCTTCCGGACAGGGAGTGGCTACACCTTC. Protein: CASSFRTGSGYTF. J is TRBJ1-2 and V is TRBV7-2; 8 nucleotides align to TRBD1. From germline, CDR1 is SGHTA and CDR2 FQGNSA. There are 13 residues in the CDR3. V dropped 3 bases and J dropped 7; count of bases not matched to a gene: 4.

This rearrangement joins TRBV7-2 to TRBJ2-3; a possible D gene is TRBD1 (5 bases). Trimming took 5 bases from V and 8 from J, leaving 11 bases between them. The V gene's germline CDR1 is SGHTA and CDR2 FQGNSA. This CDR3 has 12 amino acids. CDR3 sequence (DNA): TGTGCCAGCAGCAGCCAGGGAATTACGCAGTATTTT. This translates into CASSSQGITQYF.

The chain is built from TRBV5-1 and TRBJ2-3; D perhaps matches TRBD1 (5 bases). V was shortened by 3 bases and J by 0 bases, with 14 bases between the two germline ends. CDR3 size: 16 residues. Germline assignment: CDR1 SGHRS and CDR2 YFSETQ. CDR3 sequence reads: CASSSGVTGSTDTQYF. The CDR3 DNA is TGCGCCAGCAGCTCTGGGGTAACAGGTAGCACAGATACGCAGTATTTT.

V usage is TRBV11-2 and J usage is TRBJ2-6, with a possible D match to TRBD2 (6 bases). Trimming cost V 7 bases and J 2 bases, with 21 bases left between them. This CDR3 region has 18 residues. The germline gives CDR1 SGHAT, CDR2 FQNNGV. The CDR3 loop is CASTLDGGGGAGANVLTF. The CDR3 DNA is TGTGCCAGCACCCTAGACGGGGGAGGAGGTGCTGGGGCCAACGTCCTGACTTTC.

The rearrangement links TRBV30 to TRBJ1-2; a weak D match, TRBD1 (5 bases). The CDR3 covers 15 residues. Trimming left V 5 bases short and J 2 bases short, with 18 bases between. The germline V gene encodes CDR1 GTSNPN and CDR2 SVGIG (reference sequence). The CDR3 is CAWGPPWGNNYGYTF. In nucleotides, the CDR3 is TGTGCCTGGGGCCCCCCCTGGGGGAACAACTATGGCTACACCTTC.

The V gene is TRBV2, the J gene TRBJ2-7; 7 positions agree with TRBD2. CDR1 SNHLY and CDR2 FYNNEI come from the germline V gene. V gave up 0 bases and J gave up 9 bases; unmatched junction bases: 8. This CDR3 has 14 residues. The CDR3 DNA follows: TGTGCCAGCAGTGAAGCCCCAAAGACGGGAGGGCAGTACTTC. Protein: CASSEAPKTGGQYF.